The 27 T cell receptor beta chains below come from one sample, sequenced in a study of T cells in Graves' hyperthyroidism and ophthalmopathy. Researchers amplified the TCR beta CDR3 regions from RNA transcripts. The primer set for the first-round RT-PCR of the TCR CDR3 was HTBI. TCRdb reprocessed the multiplex PCR reads via MiXCR and lists one record per CDR3 protein. The sample includes 500,000 to 650,000 distinct CDR3 sequences, about 15% of them seen just once. Specimen: blood. These receptors were obtained from a woman between 50 and 59 years old with Graves' ophthalmopathy.

This clonotype was seen repeatedly, ten times or more. CDR3 sequence (DNA): TGTGCCAGCAGCTCCAACGGGGGCACTGAAGCTTTCTTT. It encodes CASSSNGGTEAFF. The chain employs TRBV13 and TRBJ1-1; D is perhaps TRBD1 (5 bases). There are 13 residues in the CDR3. V was clipped by 4 bases and J by 4 bases, with 10 bases between them. Germline values: CDR1 PRHDT, CDR2 FYEKMQ (reference sequence).

This clonotype was counted ten times or more. The chain is built from TRBV20-1 and TRBJ1-4; 7 bases match TRBD1. V lost 3 bases, J lost 7 bases, and 5 bases stayed unmatched. The CDR3 consists of 13 residues. Germline CDR1 DFQATT, CDR2 SNEGSKA (reference sequence). CDR3 sequence: CSASRGGGEKLFF. The CDR3 nucleotides read TGCAGTGCTAGTCGAGGGGGCGGTGAAAAACTGTTTTTT.

This clonotype appeared many times. The genes are TRBV20-1 and TRBJ2-1, with 16 positions matching TRBD2. V trimming: 3 bases; J trimming: 7 bases; junction bases outside the gene matches: 9. Germline values: CDR1 DFQATT, CDR2 SNEGSKA (reference sequence). This CDR3 contains 17 residues. CDR3 nucleotides: TGCAGTGCTAGTCAGGGACTAGCGGGAGGGCTTTGGAATGAGCAGTTCTTC. This encodes CSASQGLAGGLWNEQFF.

This sequence joins TRBV24-1 and TRBJ1-5, with D hard to call. Trimming removed 4 bases at V and 0 bases at J, with 9 bases between. The CDR3 is 15 residues long. CDR1 and CDR2 (germline): KGHDR, SFDVKD. The CDR3 spells CATSEGRISNQPQHF. The DNA of the CDR3 is TGTGCCACCAGTGAGGGCAGAATTAGCAATCAGCCCCAGCATTTT.

This clonotype was counted at least ten times. The chain is built from TRBV27 and TRBJ1-2; TRBD1 aligns across 8 bases. The CDR3 is 15 amino acids. Unmatched junction bases numbered 10, after V lost 2 bases and J lost 8 bases. Germline V gives CDR1 MNHEY, CDR2 SMNVEV (reference sequence). CDR3 bases: TGTGCCAGCAGTTTAAGGGGAACAGGGGGTGTCGGCTACACCTTC. Residues: CASSLRGTGGVGYTF.

The J gene is TRBJ1-3, the V gene TRBV20-1; 9 bases are shared with TRBD1. This CDR3 is 14 amino acids long. The V and J ends lost 4 bases and 4 bases, in that order; junction bases with no gene match: 5. Germline V gene sequence: CDR1 DFQATT, CDR2 SNEGSKA (reference sequence). The CDR3 is CSANYRGLGNTIYF. The CDR3 coding sequence is TGCAGTGCTAACTACAGGGGGCTGGGAAACACCATATATTTT.

This clonotype appeared many times. The V call is TRBV5-1, the J call TRBJ2-2, with 11 bases aligning to TRBD2. V gave up 6 bases and J gave up 4 bases; unmatched junction bases: 5. The germline V gene encodes CDR1 SGHRS and CDR2 YFSETQ. This CDR3 contains 15 residues. DNA for the CDR3: TGCGCCAGCACCAATAGCGGGAGGGCCACCGGGGAGCTGTTTTTT. It encodes CASTNSGRATGELFF. Drawing the rest from reference TRBV5-1 and TRBJ2-2, the complete variable domain is KAGVTQTPRYLIKTRGQQVTLSCSPISGHRSVSWYQQTPGQGLQFLFEYFSETQRNKGNFPGRFSGRQFSNSRSEMNVSTLELGDSALYLCASTNSGRATGELFFGEGSRLTVL.

This clonotype was counted many times. V is TRBV18 and J is TRBJ1-1, with D unclear. The V and J ends lost 3 bases and 1 base respectively, with 12 bases between them. CDR1 is KGHSH, CDR2 LQKENI, per germline. The length of the CDR3 is 15 residues. The CDR3 region is CASSPVHSENTEAFF. The CDR3, as DNA: TGTGCCAGCTCACCTGTACACAGTGAGAACACTGAAGCTTTCTTT.

The chain uses TRBV10-1 and TRBJ1-4, with TRBD1 matching 9 bases. J was trimmed by 0 bases and V by 0 bases; bases with no gene match: 23. This CDR3 region has 24 residues. Germline V gene lookup returns CDR1 WNHNN and CDR2 SYGVQD (reference sequence). In DNA form, the CDR3 reads TGCGCCAGCAGTGAGTCGGTCACGGACAGGGGAGGGGGCCCGACGTCCGCAACTAATGAAAAACTGTTTTTT. Translating gives CASSESVTDRGGGPTSATNEKLFF.

This clonotype was observed many times. This chain links TRBV27 with TRBJ2-7; a weak D match, TRBD2 (6 bases). The CDR3 length is 15 residues. Germline V gene lookup returns CDR1 MNHEY and CDR2 SMNVEV (reference sequence). Trimming cost V 6 bases and J 2 bases, with 17 bases left between them. CDR3 amino acids: CASSPIAGYTYEQYF. DNA for the CDR3: TGTGCCAGCAGCCCCATCGCGGGGTACACCTACGAGCAGTACTTC.

This clonotype appeared many times. The chain couples TRBV28 to TRBJ1-5, with 8 bases aligning to TRBD1. Germline loops: CDR1 MDHEN, CDR2 SYDVKM. The length of the CDR3 is 16 residues. Trimming took 8 bases from V and 1 from J; bases not matched to a gene: 10. The CDR3 loop reads CASSPRGTGSNQPQHF. CDR3 bases: TGTGCCAGCTCCCCCCGGGGGACAGGAAGCAATCAGCCCCAGCATTTT.

This clonotype showed up just a few times. J is TRBJ2-7 and V is TRBV7-9; 10 bases map to TRBD1. Germline V gene lookup returns CDR1 SEHNR and CDR2 FQNEAQ (reference sequence). The CDR3 is made up of 15 amino acids. Trimming at V came to 5 bases and at J to 9 bases, leaving 13 bases not matched to a gene. The CDR3, as DNA: TGTGCCAGCAGCATAAGCCGGGACAGGGGCCACGGGCAGTACTTC. Amino acids: CASSISRDRGHGQYF.

The chain joins TRBV27 to TRBJ2-1; D unclear. V lost 4 bases to trimming and J lost 2 bases, with 9 bases between them. The germline V gene has CDR1 MNHEY and CDR2 SMNVEV (reference sequence). This CDR3 comprises 14 residues. As DNA, the CDR3 is TGTGCCAGCAGTTCAATCTCACCCTACAATGAGCAGTTCTTC. The encoded protein is CASSSISPYNEQFF.

This clonotype has at least ten counts. This chain links TRBV3-1 with TRBJ2-3; possible D gene TRBD2, 6 bases. Germline CDR1 is LGHDT and CDR2 is YNNKEL (reference sequence). V gave up 4 bases and J gave up 3 bases, with 14 bases separating them. The CDR3 runs 15 residues. Written as DNA, the CDR3 is TGTGCCAGCAGCCCCGGAAGCGGGTTTACAGATACGCAGTATTTT. Encoded protein: CASSPGSGFTDTQYF.

The J gene is TRBJ1-2, the V gene TRBV28, with D unresolved. The CDR3 is made up of 14 amino acids. V gave up 10 bases and J gave up 3 bases, with 18 bases separating them. Germline values: CDR1 MDHEN, CDR2 SYDVKM. CDR3 coding DNA: TGTGCCATAAAACGGTGGAGGAGCGACTATGGCTACACCTTC. Protein sequence: CAIKRWRSDYGYTF.

This clonotype showed up just a few times. This chain joins TRBV3-2 and TRBJ2-4; the table's D call, TRBD1, was not checked against the DNA. TRBV3-2 has pseudogene status. CDR3 length: 14 amino acids. CDR3 in DNA: TGTGCCAGCAGCCAGAAAATACAGGGGGACATTCAGTACTTC. It translates to CASSQKIQGDIQYF.

The chain recombines TRBV3-2 with TRBJ1-1; the table's D call, TRBD1, has no DNA check behind it. TRBV3-2 is deemed a pseudogene. This CDR3 has 16 residues. The CDR3 DNA follows: TGTGCCAGCAGACTCAAAGGGAGGACAGGGACTCTTGAAGCTTTCTTT. Translated: CASRLKGRTGTLEAFF.

This clonotype has at least ten counts. The chain has TRBV28 and TRBJ1-2; no reliable D call. The germline V gene encodes CDR1 MDHEN and CDR2 SYDVKM. CDR3 length: 15 residues. V was trimmed by 4 bases and J by 3 bases, leaving 15 bases between them. For the CDR3, the DNA is TGTGCCAGCAGTTCGTCATCATCTGGTGACTATGGCTACACCTTC. Encoded protein: CASSSSSSGDYGYTF.

This clonotype was seen repeatedly, ten times or more. The chain uses TRBV6-2 or TRBV6-3 and TRBJ2-2; D is uncertain. The CDR3 spans 12 residues. Between the trimmed V and J ends, which lost 2 bases and 4 bases, there was a span of 2 bases. Germline V CDR1 and CDR2: MNHEY, SVGEGT. The CDR3: CASSYGTGELFF. The CDR3 DNA reads as TGTGCCAGCAGTTACGGCACCGGGGAGCTGTTTTTT.

CDR3 bases: TGCGCCAGCAGCCAAGAAAAATACAGAGGTTTTGAAGCTTTCTTT. Its protein product is CASSQEKYRGFEAFF. This chain uses TRBV4-3 with TRBJ1-1; D gene unclear. Deletions cut 0 bases from V and 7 bases from J, with 15 bases between. The CDR3 loop spans 15 amino acids. Germline loops: CDR1 LGHNA, CDR2 YSLEER.

Notes on this clonotype: It may be a read error: a sequence one base away is much more abundant. This sequence joins TRBV2 and TRBJ2-1; no clear D. V lost 8 bases to trimming and J lost 10 bases, with 9 bases between them. This CDR3 spans 10 amino acids. Germline V gene data show CDR1 as SNHLY and CDR2 as FYNNEI. The DNA of the CDR3 is TGTGCCAGCCACTCCGAGGAGCAGTTCTTC. It encodes CASHSEEQFF.

The sample holds a few counts of this clonotype. The DNA for the CDR3 is TGTGCCACCAGTGATCGGTTGACAGGAAGCTATGGCTACACCTTC. Translating it yields CATSDRLTGSYGYTF. The chain carries TRBV24-1 and TRBJ1-2; D possibly corresponds to TRBD1 (6 bases). The germline V gene has CDR1 KGHDR and CDR2 SFDVKD. This CDR3 is built from 15 residues. Trimming cost V 3 bases and J 4 bases, with 14 bases left between them.

This clonotype was seen only a few times. The chain employs TRBV4-1 and TRBJ2-1; maybe TRBD1 (7 bases). The CDR3 is made up of 15 amino acids. Trimming pared 0 bases from V and 8 bases from J, leaving 14 bases between. Germline CDR1 and CDR2: MGHRA and YSYEKL. The CDR3 nucleotides read TGCGCCAGCAGCCAAGATTTAGGAGGGGGCGATGAGCAGTTCTTC. Amino acids: CASSQDLGGGDEQFF.

This clonotype appeared a few times. The V call is TRBV28, the J call TRBJ1-4; no reliable D call. V was pared by 6 bases and J by 3 bases, with 14 bases between. The CDR3 is made up of 15 amino acids. Germline V CDR1 and CDR2: MDHEN, SYDVKM. CDR3 residues: CASRPQQKSNEKLFF. The DNA of the CDR3 is TGTGCCAGCAGACCCCAACAGAAATCTAATGAAAAACTGTTTTTT. Together with reference TRBV28 and TRBJ1-4, the CDR3 gives the full variable domain: DVKVTQSSRYLVKRTGEKVFLECVQDMDHENMFWYRQDPGLGLRLIYFSYDVKMKEKGDIPEGYSVSREKKERFSLILESASTNQTSMYLCASRPQQKSNEKLFFGSGTQLSVL.

The chain carries TRBV5-1 and TRBJ2-6; 9 nucleotides line up with TRBD1. The CDR3 covers 18 residues. Trimming at V came to 0 bases and at J to 4 bases, leaving 8 bases not matched to a gene. CDR1 is SGHRS and CDR2 is YFSETQ in the germline V gene. CDR3 nucleotide sequence: TGCGCCAGCAGCTTGGACGGGACAGGGCTTGGGGGGGCCAACGTCCTGACTTTC. Translation gives CASSLDGTGLGGANVLTF.

This clonotype was counted a few times. In DNA, the CDR3 is TGTGCCAGCTCACCACCGTCCGGACGGAGGCCCTACGAGCAGTACTTC. It yields the protein CASSPPSGRRPYEQYF. The rearrangement uses TRBV18 and TRBJ2-7; possibly TRBD2 for D (5 bases). With 0 bases removed from V and 2 bases from J, the gap between germline ends came to 14 bases. The CDR3 has 16 amino acids. The germline CDR1 and CDR2 sequences are KGHSH and LQKENI.

This clonotype came up many times. The chain recombines TRBV15 with TRBJ2-7; D tentatively reads TRBD1 or TRBD2 (7 bases each). V gave up 1 base and J gave up 6 bases, with 19 bases separating them. The CDR3 covers 16 residues. Germline loops: CDR1 LNHNV, CDR2 YYDKDF (reference sequence). Here the CDR3 DNA reads TGTGCCACCAGCAGAGTAGGGGGCTGGTCGGGAGGCGAGCAGTACTTC. Protein: CATSRVGGWSGGEQYF.